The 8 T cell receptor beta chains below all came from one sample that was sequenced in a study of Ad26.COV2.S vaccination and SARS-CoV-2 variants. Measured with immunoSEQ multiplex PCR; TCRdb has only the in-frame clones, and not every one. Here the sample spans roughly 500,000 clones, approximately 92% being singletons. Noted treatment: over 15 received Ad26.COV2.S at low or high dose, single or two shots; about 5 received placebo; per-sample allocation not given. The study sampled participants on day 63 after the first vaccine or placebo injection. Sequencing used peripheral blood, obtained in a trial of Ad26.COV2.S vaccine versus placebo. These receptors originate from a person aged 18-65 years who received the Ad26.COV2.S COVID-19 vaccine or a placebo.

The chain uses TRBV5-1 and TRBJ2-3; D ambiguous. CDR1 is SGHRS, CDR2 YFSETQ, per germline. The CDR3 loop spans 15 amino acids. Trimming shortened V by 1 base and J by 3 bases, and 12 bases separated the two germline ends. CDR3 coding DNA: TGCGCCAGCAGCTTGAGTAGTCTGGCTACAGATACGCAGTATTTT. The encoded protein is CASSLSSLATDTQYF.

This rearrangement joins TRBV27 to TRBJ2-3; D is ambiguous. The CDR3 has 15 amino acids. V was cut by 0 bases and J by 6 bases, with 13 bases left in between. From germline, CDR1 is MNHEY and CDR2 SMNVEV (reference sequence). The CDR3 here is CASSLSQPLSDTQYF. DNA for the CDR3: TGTGCCAGCAGTTTATCCCAACCGCTTTCCGATACGCAGTATTTT.

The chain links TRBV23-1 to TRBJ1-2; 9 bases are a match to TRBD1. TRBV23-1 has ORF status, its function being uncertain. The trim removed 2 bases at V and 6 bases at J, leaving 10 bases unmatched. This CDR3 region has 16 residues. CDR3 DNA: TGCGCCAGCAGTCAAGTCCCGGGACAGGGATGTGATGGCTACACCTTC. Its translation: CASSQVPGQGCDGYTF.

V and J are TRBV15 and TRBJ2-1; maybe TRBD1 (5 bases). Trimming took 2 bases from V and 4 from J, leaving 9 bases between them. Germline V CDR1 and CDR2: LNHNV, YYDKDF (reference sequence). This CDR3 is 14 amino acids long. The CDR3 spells CATSRPREYNEQFF. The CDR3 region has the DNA TGTGCCACCAGCAGACCCAGGGAATACAATGAGCAGTTCTTC.

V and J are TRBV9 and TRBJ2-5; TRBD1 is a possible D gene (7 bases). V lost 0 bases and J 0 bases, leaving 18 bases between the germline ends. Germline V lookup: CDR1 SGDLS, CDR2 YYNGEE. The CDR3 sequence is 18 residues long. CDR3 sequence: CASSVGWRGRGDQETQYF. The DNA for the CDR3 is TGTGCCAGCAGCGTAGGTTGGAGGGGGCGAGGGGACCAAGAGACCCAGTACTTC.

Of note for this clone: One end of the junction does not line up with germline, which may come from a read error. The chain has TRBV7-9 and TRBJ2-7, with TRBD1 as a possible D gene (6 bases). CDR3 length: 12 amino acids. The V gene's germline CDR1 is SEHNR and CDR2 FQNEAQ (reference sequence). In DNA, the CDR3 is TGTGCCAGCAGCTACTTCTCAGGGGCCCCCGCGTTC. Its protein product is CASSYFSGAPAF.

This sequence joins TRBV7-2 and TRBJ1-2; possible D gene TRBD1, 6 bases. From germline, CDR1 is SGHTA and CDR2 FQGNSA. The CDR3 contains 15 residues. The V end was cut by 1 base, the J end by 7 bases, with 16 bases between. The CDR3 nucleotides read TGTGCCAGCAGCTTAGAGTTATGGACAGCATCTGGCTACACCTTC. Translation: CASSLELWTASGYTF. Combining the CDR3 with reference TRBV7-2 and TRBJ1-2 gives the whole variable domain GAGVSQSPSNKVTEKGKDVELRCDPISGHTALYWYRQSLGQGLEFLIYFQGNSAPDKSGLPSDRFSAERTGGSVSTLTIQRTQQEDSAVYLCASSLELWTASGYTFGSGTRLTVV.

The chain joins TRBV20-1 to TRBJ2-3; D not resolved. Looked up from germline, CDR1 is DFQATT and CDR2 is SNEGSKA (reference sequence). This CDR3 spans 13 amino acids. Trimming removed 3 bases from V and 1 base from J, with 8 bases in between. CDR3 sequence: CSASYTRTDTQYF. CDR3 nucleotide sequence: TGCAGTGCTAGTTACACTCGCACAGATACGCAGTATTTT.